Reported below is one TCR beta chain. This CDR3 region has 13 residues. Trimming took 7 bases from V and 5 from J; bases not matched to a gene: 4. Germline CDR1 SGHTA, CDR2 FQGNSA. The sample originates from a study of blood T cells in healthy people across ages. The second PCR ran 7 to 11 cycles with a sample-barcoded 5' primer and J-beta primers. One entry per CDR3 protein results from TCRdb running MiXCR on the 5' RACE reads. The data show over 950,000 distinct CDR3 sequences, roughly two fifths seen once. Each sample used at least 6 million PBMCs. The clonotype originates from a man aged 18 to 29 in good health. The chain recombines TRBV7-2 with TRBJ2-2; 7 nucleotides agree with TRBD1. The sequencing sample was made of blood. CDR3 protein: CASIPRGTGELFF. CDR3 nucleotide sequence: TGTGCCAGCATCCCCAGGGGGACCGGGGAGCTGTTTTTT.